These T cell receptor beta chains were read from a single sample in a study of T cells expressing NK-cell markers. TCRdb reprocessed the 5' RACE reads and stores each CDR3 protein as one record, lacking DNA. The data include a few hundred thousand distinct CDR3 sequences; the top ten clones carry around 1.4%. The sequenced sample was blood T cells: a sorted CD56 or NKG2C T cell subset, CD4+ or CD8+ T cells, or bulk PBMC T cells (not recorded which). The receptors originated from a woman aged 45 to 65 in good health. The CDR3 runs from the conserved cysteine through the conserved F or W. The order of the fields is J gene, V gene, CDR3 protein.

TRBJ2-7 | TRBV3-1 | CASSLLFYEQYF
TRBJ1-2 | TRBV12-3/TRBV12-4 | CASSPNRARGYTF
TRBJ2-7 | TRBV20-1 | CSARQGPYEQYF
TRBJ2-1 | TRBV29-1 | CSPLLAGGYHEQFF
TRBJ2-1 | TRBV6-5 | CASRYDYRRVNEQFF
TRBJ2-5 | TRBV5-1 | CASSTLAGQETQYF
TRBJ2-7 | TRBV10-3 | CAISARPTGSYEQYF
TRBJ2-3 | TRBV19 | CASAFTPRDTQYF
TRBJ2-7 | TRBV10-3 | CAISEPGTGGAGWLEQYF
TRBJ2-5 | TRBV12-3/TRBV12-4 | CASSPGLAGGTETQYF
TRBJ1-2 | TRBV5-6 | CASSLGHLLGDGYTF
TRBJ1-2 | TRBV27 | CASSLPGSGYTF
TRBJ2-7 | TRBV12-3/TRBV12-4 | CASSLARGGRGAYEQYF
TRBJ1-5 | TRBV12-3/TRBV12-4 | CASSLGDTYQPQHF
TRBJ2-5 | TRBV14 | CASSLDSTQYF
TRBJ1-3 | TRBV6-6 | CASSYSGQGTIYF
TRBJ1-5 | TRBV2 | CASNLRGGGNQPQHF
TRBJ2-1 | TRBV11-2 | CASSPWRALSYNEQFF
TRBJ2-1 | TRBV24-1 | CATSDPTGTSGGSSYNEQFF
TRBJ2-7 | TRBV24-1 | CATSARGDEQYF
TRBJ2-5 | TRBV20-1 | CSARAGGPGETQYF
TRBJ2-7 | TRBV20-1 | CSARGYDRSGGYEQYF
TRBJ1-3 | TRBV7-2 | CASSLDRGNTIYF
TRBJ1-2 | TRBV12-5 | CASGLEAGGYTF
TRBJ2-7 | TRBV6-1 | CASSEQLISYEQYF
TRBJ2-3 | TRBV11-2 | CASSLVEQYTQYF
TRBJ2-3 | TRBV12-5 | CASGLATGGPSTDTQYF
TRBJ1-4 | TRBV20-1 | CSAREDRGNEKLFF
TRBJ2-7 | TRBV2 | CASRHATSGRAPSWDEQYF
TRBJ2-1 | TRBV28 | CASLGTSGFSYNEQFF
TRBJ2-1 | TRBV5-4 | CASSSGRTSGRGYNEQFF
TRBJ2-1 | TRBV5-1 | CASSLEGQGVNEQFF